This T cell receptor (beta chain) was identified in a study of blood T cell repertoires in COVID-19. Study in general: Acute and convalescent COVID-19 samples came from the United States, Italy and Spain.

V gave up 3 bases and J gave up 9 bases; unmatched junction bases: 5. CDR3 length: 13 amino acids. Germline V CDR1 and CDR2: SGHNT, YENEEA. In the source study's methods: Reference gene primer amplification in the assay estimated nucleated cell counts. Assay: immunoSEQ multiplex PCR; the TCRdb copy retains only in-frame clones and omits some. D and trimming come from the DNA, and the V and J calls and clone size come from that table. The sample contains around 130,000 clones, around 81% of which appear only once. The sample comprised peripheral blood. This sequence was found in a human donor in a cohort sampled during active COVID-19. This chain uses TRBV11-3 with TRBJ2-1; the match to TRBD2 covers 7 bases. In nucleotides, the CDR3 is TGTGCCAGCAGCTTGGGGCTAGCGGTTGAGCAGTTCTTC. Protein product: CASSLGLAVEQFF.